This record covers a single TCR beta chain. Its antigen is still unknown. This sample was included in a study of cytomegalovirus exposure and HLA in healthy donors. Overall study results and limits: Within a later analysis, the majority of CMV-associated TCR beta chains appeared HLA-restricted. It was taken for granted in presence/absence analyses that sequencing depth across donors was roughly uniform. In a later analysis, specific HLA alleles were associated with more than 15,000 TCR beta sequences at a 0.05 false discovery rate. The investigators catalogued 164 TCR beta chains as cytomegalovirus-associated.

The primer mix had 60 Vbeta and 13 Jbeta primers. TCRdb keeps only in-frame clones here, not all; method: immunoSEQ multiplex PCR. The sample has some 190,000 clones, 70% to 80% seen once. This sequence was found in a woman in her fifties or sixties in good health and CMV-seronegative. The sequenced sample consisted of PBMCs.

CDR3 sequence: CASSPTGPRETQYF. In nucleotides, the CDR3 is TGTGCCAGCAGCCCGACAGGGCCCCGGGAGACCCAGTACTTC. The V call is TRBV7-2, the J call TRBJ2-5; 7 bases fit TRBD1. Germline CDR1 and CDR2: SGHTA and FQGNSA. The CDR3 spans 14 residues. V shed 5 bases, J shed 5 bases, and the junction held 8 bases outside the gene matches.